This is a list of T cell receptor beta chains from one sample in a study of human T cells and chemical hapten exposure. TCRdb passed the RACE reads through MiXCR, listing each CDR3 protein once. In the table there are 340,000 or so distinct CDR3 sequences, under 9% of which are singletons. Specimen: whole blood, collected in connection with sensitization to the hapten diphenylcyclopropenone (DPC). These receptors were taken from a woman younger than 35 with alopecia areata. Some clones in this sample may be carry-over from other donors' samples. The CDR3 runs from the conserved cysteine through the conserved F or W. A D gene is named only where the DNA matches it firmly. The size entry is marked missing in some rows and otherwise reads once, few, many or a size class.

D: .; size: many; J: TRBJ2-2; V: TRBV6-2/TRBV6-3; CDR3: CASSYSRGSAGTGELFF; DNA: TGTGCCAGCAGTTACTCGCGGGGATCAGCAGGGACCGGGGAGCTGTTTTTT
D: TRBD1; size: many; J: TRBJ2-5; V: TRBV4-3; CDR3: CASSPQVSDRGQETQYF; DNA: TGCGCCAGCAGCCCTCAAGTTTCGGACAGGGGGCAGGAGACCCAGTACTTC
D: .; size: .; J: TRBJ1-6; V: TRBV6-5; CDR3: CASSYSSDPAWTLHF; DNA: TGTGCCAGCAGTTACTCGAGCGACCCTGCATGGACCCTCCACTTT
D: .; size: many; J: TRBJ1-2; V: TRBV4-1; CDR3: CASSQDPGRYYGYTF; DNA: TGCGCCAGCAGCCAAGATCCCGGACGGTACTATGGCTACACCTTC
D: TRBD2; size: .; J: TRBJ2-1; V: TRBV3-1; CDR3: CASTTSGGLYNEQFF; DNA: TGTGCCAGCACCACCAGCGGGGGGTTATACAATGAGCAGTTCTTC
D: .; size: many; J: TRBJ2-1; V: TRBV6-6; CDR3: CASSTENEQFF; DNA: TGTGCCAGCTCAACGGAGAATGAGCAGTTCTTC
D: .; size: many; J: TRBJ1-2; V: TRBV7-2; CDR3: CASSPKTVNYGYTF; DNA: TGTGCCAGCAGCCCTAAGACAGTTAACTATGGCTACACCTTC
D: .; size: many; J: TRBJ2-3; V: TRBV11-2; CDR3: CASSLSGPGATDTQYF; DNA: TGTGCCAGCAGCTTAAGCGGACCGGGGGCCACAGATACGCAGTATTTT
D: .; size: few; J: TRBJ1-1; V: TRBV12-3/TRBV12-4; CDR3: CASTQGSNTEAFF; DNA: TGTGCCAGCACCCAGGGTTCGAACACTGAAGCTTTCTTT
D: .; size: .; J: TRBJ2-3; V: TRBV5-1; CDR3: CASSWAPRGGTDTQYF; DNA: TGCGCCAGCAGCTGGGCCCCTAGAGGGGGCACAGATACGCAGTATTTT
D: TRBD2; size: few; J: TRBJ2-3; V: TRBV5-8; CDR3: CASNLRGDASTDTQYF; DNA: TGTGCCAGCAATTTGCGGGGGGACGCCAGCACAGATACGCAGTATTTT
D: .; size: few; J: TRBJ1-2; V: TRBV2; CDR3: CASAPGQLNGYTF; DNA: TGTGCCAGTGCGCCCGGACAGTTAAATGGCTACACCTTC
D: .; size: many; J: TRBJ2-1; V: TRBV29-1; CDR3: CSPTTTDRFYNEQFF; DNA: TGCAGCCCGACGACTACTGACAGATTCTACAATGAGCAGTTCTTC
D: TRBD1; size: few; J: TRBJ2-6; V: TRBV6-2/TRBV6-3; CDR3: CASSQQGARSTGANVLTF; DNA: TGTGCCAGCAGTCAACAGGGGGCGCGATCGACTGGGGCCAACGTCCTGACTTTC
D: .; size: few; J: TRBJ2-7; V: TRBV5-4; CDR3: CASSAGPLREQYF; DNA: TGTGCCAGCAGCGCCGGACCCCTAAGGGAGCAGTACTTC
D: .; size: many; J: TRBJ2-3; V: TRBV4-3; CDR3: CASSQGGDTQYF; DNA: TGCGCCAGCAGCCAAGGCGGAGATACGCAGTATTTT
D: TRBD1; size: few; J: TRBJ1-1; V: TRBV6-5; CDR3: CASSYHRQGRKTEAFF; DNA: TGTGCCAGCAGTTACCATCGACAGGGACGAAAGACTGAAGCTTTCTTT
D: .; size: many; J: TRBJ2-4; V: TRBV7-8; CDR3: CASSNSWGPLNIQYF; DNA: TGTGCCAGCAGCAATTCTTGGGGTCCACTAAACATTCAGTACTTC
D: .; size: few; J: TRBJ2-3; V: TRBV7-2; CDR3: CASSLVGPRDTQYF; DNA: TGTGCCAGCAGCTTGGTGGGGCCCCGAGATACGCAGTATTTT
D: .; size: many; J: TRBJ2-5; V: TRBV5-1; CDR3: CASRRAQETQYF; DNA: TGCGCCAGCAGAAGGGCACAAGAGACCCAGTACTTC
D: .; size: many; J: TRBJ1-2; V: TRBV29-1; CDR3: CSVGNLYGYTF; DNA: TGCAGCGTTGGGAACTTATATGGCTACACCTTC
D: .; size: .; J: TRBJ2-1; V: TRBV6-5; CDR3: CASSYSIIRGEQFF; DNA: TGTGCCAGCAGTTACTCGATCATCAGGGGTGAGCAGTTCTTC
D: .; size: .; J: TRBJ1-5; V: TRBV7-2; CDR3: CASTVDRNQPQHF; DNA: TGTGCCAGCACCGTCGATAGGAATCAGCCCCAGCATTTT
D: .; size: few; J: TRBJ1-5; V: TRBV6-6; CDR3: CASKNRGASNQPQHF; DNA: TGTGCCAGCAAAAATAGGGGGGCTAGCAATCAGCCCCAGCATTTT
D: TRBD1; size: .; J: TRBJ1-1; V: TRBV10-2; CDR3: CASSDTGTGEGTEAFF; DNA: TGCGCCAGCAGTGATACCGGGACAGGGGAGGGCACTGAAGCTTTCTTT
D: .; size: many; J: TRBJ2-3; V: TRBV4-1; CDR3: CASSQEGTLYTDTQYF; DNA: TGCGCCAGCAGCCAAGAGGGGACACTATACACAGATACGCAGTATTTT
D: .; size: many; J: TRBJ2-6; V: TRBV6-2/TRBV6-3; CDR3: CASSTSLKGANVLTF; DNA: TGTGCCAGCAGTACAAGTTTGAAGGGGGCCAACGTCCTGACTTTC
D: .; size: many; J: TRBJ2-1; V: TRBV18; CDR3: CASSPFSSASYNEQFF; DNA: TGTGCCAGCTCACCCTTCTCTAGCGCATCCTACAATGAGCAGTTCTTC
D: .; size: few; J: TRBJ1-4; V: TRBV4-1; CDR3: CASSQEGGGEKLFF; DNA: TGCGCCAGCAGCCAAGAAGGAGGCGGTGAAAAACTGTTTTTT
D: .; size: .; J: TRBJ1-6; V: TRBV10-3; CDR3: CAIGLVPDEGSPLHF; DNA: TGTGCCATCGGTTTAGTCCCGGACGAGGGTTCACCCCTCCACTTT
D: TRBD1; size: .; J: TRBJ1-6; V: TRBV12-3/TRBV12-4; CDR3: CASSRGQASSYNSPLHF; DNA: TGTGCCAGCAGTCGAGGACAGGCGAGCTCCTATAATTCACCCCTCCACTTT
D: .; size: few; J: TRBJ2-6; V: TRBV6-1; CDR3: CASSEAFRSGANVLTF; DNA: TGTGCCAGCAGTGAAGCGTTCCGCTCTGGGGCCAACGTCCTGACTTTC
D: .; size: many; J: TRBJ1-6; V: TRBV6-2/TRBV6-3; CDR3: CASSSGFNSPLHF; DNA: TGTGCCAGCAGTTCGGGATTTAATTCACCCCTCCACTTT
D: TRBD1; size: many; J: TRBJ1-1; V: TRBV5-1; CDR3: CASSFRDRGTEAFF; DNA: TGCGCCAGCAGCTTTCGGGACAGGGGGACTGAAGCTTTCTTT
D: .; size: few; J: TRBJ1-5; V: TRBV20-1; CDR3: CSAEPGYNQPQHF; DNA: TGCAGTGCTGAACCGGGCTATAATCAGCCCCAGCATTTT
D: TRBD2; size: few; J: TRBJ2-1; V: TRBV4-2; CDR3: CASSQESLGGAGGQFF; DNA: TGTGCCAGCAGCCAAGAAAGTCTAGGAGGAGCGGGGGGTCAGTTCTTC
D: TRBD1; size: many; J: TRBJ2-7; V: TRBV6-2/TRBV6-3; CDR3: CASSYSLGQGVYEQYF; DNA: TGTGCCAGCAGTTACTCCCTAGGACAGGGGGTCTACGAGCAGTACTTC
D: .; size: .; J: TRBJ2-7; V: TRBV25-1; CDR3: CASSGTLYEQYF; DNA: TGTGCCAGCAGTGGAACGCTATACGAGCAGTACTTC
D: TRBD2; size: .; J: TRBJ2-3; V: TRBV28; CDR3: CASSLASGGPGTDTQYF; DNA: TGTGCCAGCAGTTTAGCTAGCGGGGGGCCGGGCACAGATACGCAGTATTTT
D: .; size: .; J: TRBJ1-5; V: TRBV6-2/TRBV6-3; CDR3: CASSPYEGTRDGPQHF; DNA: TGTGCCAGCAGTCCTTATGAAGGGACTCGGGATGGGCCCCAGCATTTT
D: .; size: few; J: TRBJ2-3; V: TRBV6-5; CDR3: CASRKGGPTDTQYF; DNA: TGTGCCAGCAGGAAGGGGGGGCCCACAGATACGCAGTATTTT
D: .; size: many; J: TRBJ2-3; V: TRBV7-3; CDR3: CASSSKVSDTQYF; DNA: TGTGCCAGCAGCTCGAAGGTATCAGATACGCAGTATTTT
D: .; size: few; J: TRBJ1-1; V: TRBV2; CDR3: CASSETGGETSNTEAFF; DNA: TGTGCCAGCAGTGAGACAGGCGGCGAGACCTCGAACACTGAAGCTTTCTTT
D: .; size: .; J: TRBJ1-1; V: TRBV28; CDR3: CASSPGGALMNTEAFF; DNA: TGTGCCAGCAGTCCCGGGGGAGCTTTAATGAACACTGAAGCTTTCTTT
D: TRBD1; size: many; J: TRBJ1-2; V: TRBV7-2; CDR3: CASSETTGSYGYTF; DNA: TGTGCCAGCAGCGAAACGACAGGGTCCTATGGCTACACCTTC
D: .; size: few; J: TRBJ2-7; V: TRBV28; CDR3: CASSFPGNRAWYF; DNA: TGTGCCAGCAGTTTCCCCGGGAACCGTGCTTGGTACTTC
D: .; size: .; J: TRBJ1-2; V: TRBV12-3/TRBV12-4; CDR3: CASSTGPNYGYTF; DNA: TGTGCCAGCAGTACGGGACCCAACTATGGCTACACCTTC
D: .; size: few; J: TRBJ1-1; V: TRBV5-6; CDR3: CASSLGARTEAFF; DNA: TGTGCCAGCAGCTTGGGAGCTCGTACCGAAGCTTTCTTT
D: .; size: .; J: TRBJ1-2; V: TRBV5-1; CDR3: CASSLGDGNGYTF; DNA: TGCGCCAGCAGCTTGGGGGATGGGAATGGCTACACCTTC
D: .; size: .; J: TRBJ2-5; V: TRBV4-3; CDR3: CASSQDRRILGTQYF; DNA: TGCGCCAGCAGCCAAGATCGGCGTATTTTAGGGACCCAGTACTTC
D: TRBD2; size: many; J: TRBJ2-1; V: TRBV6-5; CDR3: CASSRTSGGYNEQFF; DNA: TGTGCCAGCAGCAGGACTAGCGGGGGGTACAATGAGCAGTTCTTC
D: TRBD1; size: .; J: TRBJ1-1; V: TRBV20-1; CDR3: CSASLTGKNTEAFF; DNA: TGCAGTGCTAGCTTGACAGGGAAGAACACTGAAGCTTTCTTT
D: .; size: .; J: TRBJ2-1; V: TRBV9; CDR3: CASSPRRSFSPSSYNEQFF; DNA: TGTGCCAGCAGCCCTCGACGGAGCTTTTCCCCCAGCTCCTACAATGAGCAGTTCTTC